A single sample gave rise to the 24 T cell receptor beta chains below, sequenced in a study of beta chain features in type 1 diabetes. The authors reverse transcribed all of the isolated RNA, so sequencing captured expressed TCRB transcripts. Repertoires were generated with immunoSEQ multiplex PCR, while TCRdb's copy carries only in-frame clones and drops some. The sample includes 900,000 or so clones, around a sixth of them seen just once. Sequencing input: naive CD4+ T cells from blood. The receptors derive from a woman younger than 35 in good health.

This clone was counted between two and nine times. The CDR3 is CASSPGTGGLGYTF. CDR3 nucleotide sequence: TGTGCCAGCAGCCCCGGGACAGGGGGTCTTGGCTACACCTTC. The genes are TRBV7-3 and TRBJ1-2; 11 bases are a match to TRBD1. Trimming took 5 bases from V and 7 from J; bases not matched to a gene: 6. CDR3 length: 14 amino acids. The germline CDR1 and CDR2 sequences are SGHTA and FQGTGA. The whole variable domain, remainder taken from reference TRBV7-3 and TRBJ1-2, is GAGVSQTPSNKVTEKGKYVELRCDPISGHTALYWYRQSLGQGPEFLIYFQGTGAADDSGLPNDRFFAVRPEGSVSTLKIQRTERGDSAVYLCASSPGTGGLGYTFGSGTRLTVV.

This clone was counted only a few times. The genes are TRBV29-1 and TRBJ2-7, with TRBD1 matching over 9 bases. Germline V gene data show CDR1 as SQVTM and CDR2 as ANQGSEA. CDR3 length: 12 amino acids. The V and J ends lost 2 bases and 5 bases, in that order; junction bases with no gene match: 1. CDR3 region: CSVERTGDEQYF. The CDR3 coding sequence is TGCAGCGTTGAACGGACAGGGGACGAGCAGTACTTC.

To note about this clone: Distinct nucleotide sequences in the sample also encode this CDR3. The chain has TRBV20-1 and TRBJ2-7; D gene uncertain. The CDR3 extends over 10 amino acids. The V gene lost 6 bases and the J gene lost 0 bases, with 3 bases spanning the gap. Germline loops: CDR1 DFQATT, CDR2 SNEGSKA (reference sequence). For the CDR3, the DNA is TGCAGTGCAATCTCCTACGAGCAGTACTTC. Its protein is CSAISYEQYF.

The gene calls are TRBV6-4 and TRBJ2-4; TRBD1 matches 7 bases. There are 16 residues in the CDR3. V lost 2 bases, J lost 1 base, and 5 bases stayed unmatched. Germline CDR1 is MRHNA and CDR2 is SNTAGT. CDR3: CASSDEGAQAKNIQYF. CDR3 in DNA: TGTGCCAGCAGTGACGAGGGGGCCCAGGCCAAAAACATTCAGTACTTC.

The chain combines TRBV28 with TRBJ1-2; D gene uncertain. The germline CDR1 and CDR2 sequences are MDHEN and SYDVKM. This CDR3 region has 15 residues. Between the trimmed V and J ends, which lost 6 bases and 2 bases, there was a span of 16 bases. CDR3 region: CASRIQRAGNYGYTF. CDR3 nucleotides: TGTGCCAGCAGGATTCAGAGGGCTGGGAACTATGGCTACACCTTC.

This sequence joins TRBV29-1 and TRBJ2-1, with TRBD1 matching 10 bases. This CDR3 has 13 amino acids. The trim removed 3 bases at V and 7 bases at J, leaving 3 bases unmatched. Germline CDR1 and CDR2: SQVTM and ANQGSEA. This CDR3 reads CSVETGGKNEQFF. CDR3 coding DNA: TGCAGCGTTGAGACAGGGGGCAAAAATGAGCAGTTCTTC.

V is TRBV7-9 and J is TRBJ2-5, with 9 bases matching TRBD1. The DNA end is a closer match to TRBJ2-7, so the J assignment may be wrong. The CDR3 consists of 16 residues. Germline assignment: CDR1 SEHNR and CDR2 FQNEAQ (reference sequence). This CDR3 reads CASSRDLGTGSYEQYF. In DNA, the CDR3 is TGTGCCAGCAGCAGGGACCTGGGGACAGGGTCCTACGAGCAGTACTTC.

The chain links TRBV6-6 to TRBJ2-1, with a possible D match to TRBD2 (6 bases). Trimming stripped 1 base from V and 0 bases from J, with 7 bases between. This CDR3 comprises 15 residues. The germline V gene encodes CDR1 MNHNY and CDR2 SVGAGI (reference sequence). As DNA, the CDR3 is TGTGCCAGCAGTTACTTTAGCGGCTCCTACAATGAGCAGTTCTTC. It translates to CASSYFSGSYNEQFF.

This clone was recorded a few times. In DNA, the CDR3 is TGTGCCAGCAGCTCAGGGTTTTCCTACGAGCAGTACTTC. Its protein product is CASSSGFSYEQYF. The chain employs TRBV7-9 and TRBJ2-7; the D gene is possibly TRBD1 (5 bases). Germline V gene data show CDR1 as SEHNR and CDR2 as FQNEAQ (reference sequence). The ends were cut back, 4 bases at V and 1 base at J, with 8 bases in the middle. CDR3 length: 13 residues.

With regard to this clone: Other DNA sequences in the same sample also yield this CDR3. The rearrangement uses TRBV6-5 and TRBJ2-7; no definite D call. The V gene lost 0 bases and the J gene lost 3 bases, with 6 bases spanning the gap. Germline values: CDR1 MNHEY, CDR2 SVGAGI. This CDR3 has 13 amino acids. Here the CDR3 reads CASSYSTGYEQYF. In DNA form, the CDR3 reads TGTGCCAGCAGTTACTCCACGGGCTACGAGCAGTACTTC.

V gene TRBV7-9 combines with J gene TRBJ2-7; the D gene could be TRBD1 or TRBD2 (5 bases each). The CDR3 consists of 11 residues. Germline lookup yields CDR1 SEHNR and CDR2 FQNEAQ (reference sequence). The CDR3 region is CASGGVNEQYF. CDR3 bases: TGTGCTTCTGGGGGAGTAAACGAGCAGTACTTC. Drawing the rest from reference TRBV7-9 and TRBJ2-7, the complete variable domain is DTGVSQNPRHKITKRGQNVTFRCDPISEHNRLYWYRQTLGQGPEFLTYFQNEAQLEKSRLLSDRFSAERPKGSFSTLEIQRTEQGDSAMYLCASGGVNEQYFGPGTRLTVT.

V and J are TRBV14 and TRBJ2-1; D possibly matches TRBD1 or TRBD2 (5 bases each). This CDR3 has 14 residues. CDR1 SGHDN and CDR2 FVKESK come from the germline V gene. V was trimmed by 4 bases and J by 8 bases, leaving 15 bases between them. This CDR3 is CASSPWDRYHEQFF. CDR3 coding DNA: TGTGCCAGCAGCCCTTGGGACCGATACCATGAGCAGTTCTTC. Filled out from reference TRBV14 and TRBJ2-1, the complete variable domain reads EAGVTQFPSHSVIEKGQTVTLRCDPISGHDNLYWYRRVMGKEIKFLLHFVKESKQDESGMPNNRFLAERTGGTYSTLKVQPAELEDSGVYFCASSPWDRYHEQFFGPGTRLTVL.

CDR3 amino acids: CASHGLDYNEQFF. CDR3 nucleotides: TGTGCCAGCCACGGACTGGACTACAATGAGCAGTTCTTC. The rearrangement joins TRBV19 to TRBJ2-1; a weak D match, TRBD2 (5 bases). The CDR3 consists of 13 residues. V was pared by 9 bases and J by 3 bases, with 12 bases between. Germline-derived CDR1 and CDR2 are LNHDA and SQIVND (reference sequence).

This clone has only a few counts. This chain joins TRBV16 and TRBJ2-2, with D possibly called TRBD1 or TRBD2 (5 bases each). The CDR3 sequence is 13 residues long. V lost 4 bases and J 4 bases, leaving 7 bases between the germline ends. Germline V gene data show CDR1 as KGHSY and CDR2 as FQNENV. CDR3 residues: CASSRGSTGELFF. CDR3 sequence (DNA): TGTGCCAGCAGCCGGGGGAGCACCGGGGAGCTGTTTTTT. Complete variable domain (other parts from reference TRBV16 and TRBJ2-2): GEEVAQTPKHLVRGEGQKAKLYCAPIKGHSYVFWYQQVLKNEFKFLISFQNENVFDETGMPKERFSAKCLPNSPCSLEIQATKLEDSAVYFCASSRGSTGELFFGEGSRLTVL.

V and J are TRBV7-2 and TRBJ1-2; D possibly corresponds to TRBD1 (5 bases). V gave up 8 bases and J gave up 3 bases, with 16 bases separating them. CDR1 is SGHTA, CDR2 FQGNSA, per germline. The CDR3 runs 14 residues. CDR3 protein: CASALGQSDYGYTF. The CDR3 DNA follows: TGTGCCAGCGCATTGGGGCAGTCGGACTATGGCTACACCTTC.

In this sample, this clone turned up once. This chain joins TRBV9 and TRBJ1-4, with TRBD1 identical over 8 bases. V lost 4 bases to trimming and J lost 6 bases; unmatched junction nucleotides: 8. The CDR3 extends over 15 amino acids. Germline V gives CDR1 SGDLS, CDR2 YYNGEE. CDR3 protein: CASSTRTGPYEKLFF. CDR3 DNA: TGTGCCAGCAGCACCCGGACAGGGCCCTATGAAAAACTGTTTTTT.

This clone appeared a single time. This same CDR3 is encoded by further DNA sequences in the sample. The genes are TRBV25-1 and TRBJ1-1; the match to TRBD1 covers 7 bases. CDR1 and CDR2 (germline): MGHDK, SYGVNS. The V gene end was trimmed by 4 bases and the J gene end by 5 bases; junction bases not matched to a gene: 4. This CDR3 is 13 amino acids long. This CDR3 reads CASSAGGGTEAFF. The CDR3 DNA reads TGTGCCAGCAGTGCAGGGGGGGGGACTGAAGCTTTCTTT.

This chain links TRBV27 with TRBJ2-1; 8 bases align to TRBD2. V shed 5 bases, J shed 0 bases, and the junction held 3 bases outside the gene matches. The V gene's germline CDR1 is MNHEY and CDR2 SMNVEV (reference sequence). The CDR3 extends over 15 amino acids. CDR3 sequence (DNA): TGTGCCAGCAGTACCGGGAGGGCCTCCTACAATGAGCAGTTCTTC. Its protein product is CASSTGRASYNEQFF.

This clone was counted only a few times. J is TRBJ2-2 and V is TRBV7-2, with no clear D. This CDR3 spans 12 amino acids. Trimming took 2 bases from V and 6 from J, leaving 4 bases between them. The germline V gene encodes CDR1 SGHTA and CDR2 FQGNSA. CDR3 nucleotides: TGTGCCAGCAGCTTAAGCGCCGGGGAGCTGTTTTTT. Translated, it gives CASSLSAGELFF.

This chain joins TRBV14 and TRBJ2-1, with D unresolved. Looked up from germline, CDR1 is SGHDN and CDR2 is FVKESK. CDR3 length: 16 residues. V lost 0 bases, J lost 0 bases, and 9 bases lay in between. The CDR3 sequence is CASSQELDSSYNEQFF. The CDR3 DNA sequence: TGTGCCAGCAGCCAAGAGTTAGATAGCTCCTACAATGAGCAGTTCTTC.

This clone occurred a few times. The rearrangement links TRBV18 to TRBJ2-1; 10 bases align to TRBD2. CDR3 size: 15 residues. The junction had 6 bases not matched to a gene; V was cut back by 3 bases and J by 7 bases. CDR1 KGHSH and CDR2 LQKENI come from the germline V gene. CDR3 in DNA: TGTGCCAGCTCACCGGGACTAGCGACATGGAATGAGCAGTTCTTC. Amino acid sequence: CASSPGLATWNEQFF.

Points on this clone: The same CDR3 also results from other DNA sequences found in this sample. This sequence joins TRBV7-2 and TRBJ2-7; no firm D call. This CDR3 has 14 residues. Germline V lookup: CDR1 SGHTA, CDR2 FQGNSA. Trimming left V 1 base short and J 0 bases short, with 7 bases between. The CDR3 reads CASSLVRSSYEQYF. The CDR3 region has the DNA TGTGCCAGCAGCTTAGTGAGGAGCTCCTACGAGCAGTACTTC. Full variable domain (rest looked up from reference TRBV7-2 and TRBJ2-7): GAGVSQSPSNKVTEKGKDVELRCDPISGHTALYWYRQSLGQGLEFLIYFQGNSAPDKSGLPSDRFSAERTGGSVSTLTIQRTQQEDSAVYLCASSLVRSSYEQYFGPGTRLTVT.

The J gene is TRBJ2-2, the V gene TRBV18, with TRBD2 identical over 9 bases. Germline CDR1 and CDR2: KGHSH and LQKENI. CDR3 size: 18 residues. The V segment lost 0 bases and the J segment 3 bases; nucleotides outside the gene matches: 8. CDR3 in amino acids: CASSPPFSGREDTGELFF. For the CDR3, the DNA is TGTGCCAGCTCACCACCCTTTAGCGGGAGAGAGGACACCGGGGAGCTGTTTTTT.

This clone turned up a few times. This sequence joins TRBV27 and TRBJ2-7; tentatively, D is TRBD1 (6 bases). CDR1 MNHEY and CDR2 SMNVEV come from the germline V gene (reference sequence). V shed 6 bases and J shed 5 bases, with 20 bases lying between them. This CDR3 spans 15 amino acids. The CDR3 nucleotides are TGTGCCAGCAGCCTTAACAGGGTTCGGTCGGACGAGCAGTACTTC. Protein sequence: CASSLNRVRSDEQYF.